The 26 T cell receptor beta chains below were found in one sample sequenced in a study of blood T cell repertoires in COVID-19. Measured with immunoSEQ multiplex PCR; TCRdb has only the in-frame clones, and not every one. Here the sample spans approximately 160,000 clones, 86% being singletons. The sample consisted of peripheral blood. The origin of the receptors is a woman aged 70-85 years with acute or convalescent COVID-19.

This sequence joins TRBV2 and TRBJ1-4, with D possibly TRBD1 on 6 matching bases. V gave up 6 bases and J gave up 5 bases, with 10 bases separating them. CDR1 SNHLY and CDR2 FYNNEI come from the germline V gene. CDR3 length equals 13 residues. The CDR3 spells CASRQGFNEKLFF. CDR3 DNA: TGTGCCAGCAGGCAGGGGTTCAATGAAAAACTGTTTTTT.

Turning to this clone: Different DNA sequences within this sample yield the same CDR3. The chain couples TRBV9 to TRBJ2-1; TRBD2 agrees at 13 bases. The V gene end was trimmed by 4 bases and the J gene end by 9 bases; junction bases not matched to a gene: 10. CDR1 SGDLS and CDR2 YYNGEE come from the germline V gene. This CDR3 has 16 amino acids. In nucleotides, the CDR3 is TGTGCCAGCAGCAAACTAGCGGGGGGGTATACGAGTGAGCAGTTCTTC. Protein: CASSKLAGGYTSEQFF.

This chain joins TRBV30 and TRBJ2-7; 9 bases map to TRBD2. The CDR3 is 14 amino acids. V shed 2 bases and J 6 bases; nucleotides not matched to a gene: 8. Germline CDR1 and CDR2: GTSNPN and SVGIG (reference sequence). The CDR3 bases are TGTGCCTGGAGTCGGGCGGGGGGGCGTTCCGAGCAGTACTTC. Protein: CAWSRAGGRSEQYF.

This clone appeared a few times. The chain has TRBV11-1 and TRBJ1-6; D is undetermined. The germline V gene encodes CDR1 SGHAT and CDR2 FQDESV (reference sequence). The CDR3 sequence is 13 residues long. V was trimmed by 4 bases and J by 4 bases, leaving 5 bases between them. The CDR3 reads CASSSGYNSPLHF. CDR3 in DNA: TGTGCCAGCAGCTCGGGGTATAATTCACCCCTCCACTTT.

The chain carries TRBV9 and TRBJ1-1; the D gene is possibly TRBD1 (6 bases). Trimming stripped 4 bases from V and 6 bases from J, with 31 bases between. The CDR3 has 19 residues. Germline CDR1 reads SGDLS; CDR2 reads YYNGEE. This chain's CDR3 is CASSINRDILSQSFSEAFF. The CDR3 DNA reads TGTGCCAGCAGCATCAACCGGGACATTCTATCCCAGTCCTTTTCTGAAGCTTTCTTT.

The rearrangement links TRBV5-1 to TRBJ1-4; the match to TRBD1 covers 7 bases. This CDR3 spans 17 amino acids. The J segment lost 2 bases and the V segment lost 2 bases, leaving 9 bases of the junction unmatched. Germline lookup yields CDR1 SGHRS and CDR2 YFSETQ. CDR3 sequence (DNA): TGCGCCAGCAGCTTCACCCCCTCAGGGGGGACTAATGAAAAACTGTTTTTT. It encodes CASSFTPSGGTNEKLFF.

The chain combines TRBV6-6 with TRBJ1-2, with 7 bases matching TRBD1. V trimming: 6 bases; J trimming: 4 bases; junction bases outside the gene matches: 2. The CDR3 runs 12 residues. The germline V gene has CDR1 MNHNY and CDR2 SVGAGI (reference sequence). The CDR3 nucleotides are TGTGCCAGCAGACCAGGGGGCTATGGCTACACCTTC. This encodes CASRPGGYGYTF.

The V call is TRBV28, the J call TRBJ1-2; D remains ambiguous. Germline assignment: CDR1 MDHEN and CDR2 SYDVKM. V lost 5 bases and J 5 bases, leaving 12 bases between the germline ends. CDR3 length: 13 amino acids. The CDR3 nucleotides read TGTGCCAGCAGTGCCAGGTCGCCTTATGGCTACACCTTC. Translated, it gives CASSARSPYGYTF.

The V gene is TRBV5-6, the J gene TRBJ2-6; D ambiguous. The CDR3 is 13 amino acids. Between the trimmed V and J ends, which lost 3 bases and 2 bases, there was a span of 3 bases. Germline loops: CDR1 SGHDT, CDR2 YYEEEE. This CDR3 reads CASSSTGANVLTF. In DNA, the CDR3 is TGTGCCAGCAGCTCTACTGGGGCCAACGTCCTGACTTTC.

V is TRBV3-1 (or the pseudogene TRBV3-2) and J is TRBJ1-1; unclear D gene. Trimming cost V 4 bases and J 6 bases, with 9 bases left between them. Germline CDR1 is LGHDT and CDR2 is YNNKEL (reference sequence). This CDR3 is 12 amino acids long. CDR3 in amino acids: CASSRGYAEAFF. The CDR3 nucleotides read TGTGCCAGCAGCCGAGGTTACGCTGAAGCTTTCTTT.

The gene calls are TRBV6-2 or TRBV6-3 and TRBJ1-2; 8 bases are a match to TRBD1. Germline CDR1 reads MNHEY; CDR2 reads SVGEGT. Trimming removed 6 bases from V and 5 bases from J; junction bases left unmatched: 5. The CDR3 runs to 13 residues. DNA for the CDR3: TGTGCCAGCAGCCTGGACAGGGATTATGGCTACACCTTC. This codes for CASSLDRDYGYTF.

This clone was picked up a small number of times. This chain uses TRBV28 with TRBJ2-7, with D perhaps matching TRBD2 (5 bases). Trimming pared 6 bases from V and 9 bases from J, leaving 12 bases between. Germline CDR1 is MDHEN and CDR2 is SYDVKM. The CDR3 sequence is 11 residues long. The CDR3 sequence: CASSIGLSQYF. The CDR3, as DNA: TGTGCCAGCAGCATAGGACTGTCGCAGTACTTC.

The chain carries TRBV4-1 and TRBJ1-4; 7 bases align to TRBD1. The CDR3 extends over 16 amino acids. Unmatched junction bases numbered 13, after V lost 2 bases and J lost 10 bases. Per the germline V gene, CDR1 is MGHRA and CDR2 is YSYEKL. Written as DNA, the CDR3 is TGCGCCAGCAGCCAACCAGACAGGGAAAGAACCCGAAAACTGTTTTTT. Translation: CASSQPDRERTRKLFF.

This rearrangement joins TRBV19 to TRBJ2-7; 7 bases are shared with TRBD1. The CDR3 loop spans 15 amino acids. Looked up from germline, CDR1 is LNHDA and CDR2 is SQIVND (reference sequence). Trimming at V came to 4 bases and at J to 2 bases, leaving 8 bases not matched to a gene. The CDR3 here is CASSNVNRGTYEQYF. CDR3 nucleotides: TGTGCCAGTAGTAACGTGAACAGGGGTACCTACGAGCAGTACTTC. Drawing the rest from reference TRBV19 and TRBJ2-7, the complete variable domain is DGGITQSPKYLFRKEGQNVTLSCEQNLNHDAMYWYRQDPGQGLRLIYYSQIVNDFQKGDIAEGYSVSREKKESFPLTVTSAQKNPTAFYLCASSNVNRGTYEQYFGPGTRLTVT.

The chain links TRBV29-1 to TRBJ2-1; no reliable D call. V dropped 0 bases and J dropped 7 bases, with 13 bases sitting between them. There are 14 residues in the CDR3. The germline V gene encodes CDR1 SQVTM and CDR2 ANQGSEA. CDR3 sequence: CSVEDPPYINEQFF. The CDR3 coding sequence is TGCAGCGTTGAAGACCCCCCCTATATAAATGAGCAGTTCTTC.

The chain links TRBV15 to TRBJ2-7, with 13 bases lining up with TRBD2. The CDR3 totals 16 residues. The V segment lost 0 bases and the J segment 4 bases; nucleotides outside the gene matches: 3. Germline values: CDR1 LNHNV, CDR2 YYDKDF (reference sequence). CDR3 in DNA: TGTGCCACCAGCAGAGATACTAGCGGGAGGGTATACGAGCAGTACTTC. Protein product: CATSRDTSGRVYEQYF.

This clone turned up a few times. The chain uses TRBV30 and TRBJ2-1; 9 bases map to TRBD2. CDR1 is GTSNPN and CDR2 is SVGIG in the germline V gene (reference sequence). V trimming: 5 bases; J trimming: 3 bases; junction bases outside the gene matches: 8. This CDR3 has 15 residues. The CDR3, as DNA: TGTGCCTGGGTCGGCGGGGGGGCCTTCTACAATGAGCAGTTCTTC. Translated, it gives CAWVGGGAFYNEQFF.

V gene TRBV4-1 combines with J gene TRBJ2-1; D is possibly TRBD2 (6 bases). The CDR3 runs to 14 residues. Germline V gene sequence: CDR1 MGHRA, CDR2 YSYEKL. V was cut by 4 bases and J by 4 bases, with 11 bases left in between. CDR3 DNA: TGCGCCAGCAGCCCGGGACTGAATTACAATGAGCAGTTCTTC. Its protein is CASSPGLNYNEQFF.

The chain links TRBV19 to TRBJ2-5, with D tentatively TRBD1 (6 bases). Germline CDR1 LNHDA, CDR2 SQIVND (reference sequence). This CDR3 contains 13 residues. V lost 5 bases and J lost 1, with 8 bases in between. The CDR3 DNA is TGTGCCAGTAGTCAACAGGGCCAAGAGACCCAGTACTTC. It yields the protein CASSQQGQETQYF.

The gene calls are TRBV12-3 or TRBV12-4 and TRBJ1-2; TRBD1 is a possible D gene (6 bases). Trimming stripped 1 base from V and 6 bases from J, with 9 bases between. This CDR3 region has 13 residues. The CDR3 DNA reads TGTGCCAGCAGTTTAGATCAGGGGCATGGCTACACCTTC. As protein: CASSLDQGHGYTF.

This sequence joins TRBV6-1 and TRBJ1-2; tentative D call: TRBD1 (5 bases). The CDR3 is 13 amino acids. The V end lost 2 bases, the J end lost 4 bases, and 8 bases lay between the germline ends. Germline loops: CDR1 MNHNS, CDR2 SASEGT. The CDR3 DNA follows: TGTGCCAGCAGTGAATTCCAGGGCTATGGCTACACCTTC. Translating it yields CASSEFQGYGYTF.

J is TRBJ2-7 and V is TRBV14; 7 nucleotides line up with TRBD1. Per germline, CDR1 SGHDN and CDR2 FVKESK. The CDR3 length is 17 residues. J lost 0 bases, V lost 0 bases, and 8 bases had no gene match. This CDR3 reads CASSQDVVRQGSYEQYF. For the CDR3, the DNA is TGTGCCAGCAGCCAAGACGTGGTCCGACAGGGCTCCTACGAGCAGTACTTC.

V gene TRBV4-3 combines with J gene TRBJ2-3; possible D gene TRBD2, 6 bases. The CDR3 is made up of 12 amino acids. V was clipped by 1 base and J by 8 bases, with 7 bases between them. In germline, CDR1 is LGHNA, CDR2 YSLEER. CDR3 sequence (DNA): TGCGCCAGCAGCCAAGTCGGGAGTACGCAGTATTTT. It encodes CASSQVGSTQYF.

CDR3 bases: TGCAGCGTTGAAGATTCGGGCCGGGGCTATGGCTACACCTTC. Protein sequence: CSVEDSGRGYGYTF. The chain combines TRBV29-1 with TRBJ1-2; D ambiguous. Germline values: CDR1 SQVTM, CDR2 ANQGSEA. This CDR3 region has 14 residues. The V gene lost 0 bases and the J gene lost 4 bases, with 12 bases spanning the gap.

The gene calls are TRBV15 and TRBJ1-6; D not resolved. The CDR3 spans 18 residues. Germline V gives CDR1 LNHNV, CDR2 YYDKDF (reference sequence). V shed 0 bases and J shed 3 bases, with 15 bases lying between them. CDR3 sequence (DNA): TGTGCCACCAGCAGAGATCCACAGCCAGCCTTCTATAATTCACCCCTCCACTTT. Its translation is CATSRDPQPAFYNSPLHF.

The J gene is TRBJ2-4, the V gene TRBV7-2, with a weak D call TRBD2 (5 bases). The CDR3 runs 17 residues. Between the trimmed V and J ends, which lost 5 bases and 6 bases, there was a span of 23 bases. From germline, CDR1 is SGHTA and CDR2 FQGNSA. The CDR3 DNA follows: TGTGCCAGCAGCCCGACCTTGGAAGGGAGTCTTAGAAACATTCAGTACTTC. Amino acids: CASSPTLEGSLRNIQYF. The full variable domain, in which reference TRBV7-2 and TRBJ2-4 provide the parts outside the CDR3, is GAGVSQSPSNKVTEKGKDVELRCDPISGHTALYWYRQSLGQGLEFLIYFQGNSAPDKSGLPSDRFSAERTGGSVSTLTIQRTQQEDSAVYLCASSPTLEGSLRNIQYFGAGTRLSVL.